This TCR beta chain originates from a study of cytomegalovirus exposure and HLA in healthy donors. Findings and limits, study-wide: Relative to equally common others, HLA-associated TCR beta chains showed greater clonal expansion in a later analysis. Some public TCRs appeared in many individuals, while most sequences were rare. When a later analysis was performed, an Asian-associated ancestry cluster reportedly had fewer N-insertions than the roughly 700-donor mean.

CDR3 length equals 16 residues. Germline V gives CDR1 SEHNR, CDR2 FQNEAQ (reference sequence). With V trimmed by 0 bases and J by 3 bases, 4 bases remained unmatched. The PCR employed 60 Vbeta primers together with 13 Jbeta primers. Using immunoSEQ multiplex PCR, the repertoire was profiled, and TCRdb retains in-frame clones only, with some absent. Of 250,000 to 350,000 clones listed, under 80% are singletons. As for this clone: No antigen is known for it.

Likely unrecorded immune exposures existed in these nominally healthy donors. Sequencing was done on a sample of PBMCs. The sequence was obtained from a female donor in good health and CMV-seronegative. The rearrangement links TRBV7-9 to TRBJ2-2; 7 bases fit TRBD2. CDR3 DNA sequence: TGTGCCAGCAGCTTAGCTTGGCTAGCGGACACCGGGGAGCTGTTTTTT. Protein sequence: CASSLAWLADTGELFF.